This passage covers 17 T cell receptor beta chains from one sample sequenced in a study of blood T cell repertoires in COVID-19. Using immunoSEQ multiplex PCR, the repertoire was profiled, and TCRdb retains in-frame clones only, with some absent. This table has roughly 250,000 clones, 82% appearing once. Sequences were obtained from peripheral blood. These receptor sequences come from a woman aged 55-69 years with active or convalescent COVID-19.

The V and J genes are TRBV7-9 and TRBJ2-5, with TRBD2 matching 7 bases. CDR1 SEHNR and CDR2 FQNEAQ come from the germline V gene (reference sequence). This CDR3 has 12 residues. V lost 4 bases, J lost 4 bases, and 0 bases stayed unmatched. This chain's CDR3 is CASSWGGETQYF. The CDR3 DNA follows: TGTGCCAGCAGCTGGGGGGGAGAGACCCAGTACTTC.

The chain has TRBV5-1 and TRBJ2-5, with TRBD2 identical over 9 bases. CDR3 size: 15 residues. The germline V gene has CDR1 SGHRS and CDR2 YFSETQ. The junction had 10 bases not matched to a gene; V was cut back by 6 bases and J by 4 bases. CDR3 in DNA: TGCGCCAGCACCCCGATGCGGGGGGGCCTAGAGACCCAGTACTTC. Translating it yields CASTPMRGGLETQYF.

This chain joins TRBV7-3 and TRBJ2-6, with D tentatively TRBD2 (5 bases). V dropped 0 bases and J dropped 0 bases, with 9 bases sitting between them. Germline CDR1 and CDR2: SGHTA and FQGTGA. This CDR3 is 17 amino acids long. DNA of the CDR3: TGTGCCAGCAGCTTAACAGGACTGAGCTCTGGGGCCAACGTCCTGACTTTC. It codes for CASSLTGLSSGANVLTF.

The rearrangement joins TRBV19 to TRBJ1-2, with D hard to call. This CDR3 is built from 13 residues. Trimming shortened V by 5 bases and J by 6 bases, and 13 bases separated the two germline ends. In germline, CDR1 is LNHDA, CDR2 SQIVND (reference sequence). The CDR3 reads CASSDLSTNGYTF. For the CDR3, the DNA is TGTGCCAGTAGTGATCTGAGCACCAATGGCTACACCTTC.

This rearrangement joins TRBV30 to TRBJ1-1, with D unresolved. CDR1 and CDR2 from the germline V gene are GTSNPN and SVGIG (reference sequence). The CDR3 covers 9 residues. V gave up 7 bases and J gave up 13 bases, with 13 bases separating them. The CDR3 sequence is CASPGFGFF. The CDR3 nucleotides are TGTGCCTCCCCGGGGTTTGGTTTCTTT.

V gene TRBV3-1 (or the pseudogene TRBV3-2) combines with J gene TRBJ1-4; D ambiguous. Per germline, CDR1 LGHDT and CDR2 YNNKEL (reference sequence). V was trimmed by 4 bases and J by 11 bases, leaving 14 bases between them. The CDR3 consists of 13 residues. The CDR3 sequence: CASSPTGRYKLFF. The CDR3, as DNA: TGTGCCAGCAGCCCTACGGGGAGATATAAACTGTTTTTT.

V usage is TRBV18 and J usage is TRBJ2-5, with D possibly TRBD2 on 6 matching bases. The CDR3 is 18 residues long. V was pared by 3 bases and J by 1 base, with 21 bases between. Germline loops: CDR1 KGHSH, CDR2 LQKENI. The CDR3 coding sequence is TGTGCCAGCTCACCCGTTAGGGGTAGCGGAACCACCCAAGAGACCCAGTACTTC. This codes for CASSPVRGSGTTQETQYF.

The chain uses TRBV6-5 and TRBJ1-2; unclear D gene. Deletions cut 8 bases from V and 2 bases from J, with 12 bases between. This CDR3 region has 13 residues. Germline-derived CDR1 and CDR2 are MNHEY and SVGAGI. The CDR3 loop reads CASSSGGNYGYTF. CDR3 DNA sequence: TGTGCCAGCTCATCGGGAGGGAACTATGGCTACACCTTC.

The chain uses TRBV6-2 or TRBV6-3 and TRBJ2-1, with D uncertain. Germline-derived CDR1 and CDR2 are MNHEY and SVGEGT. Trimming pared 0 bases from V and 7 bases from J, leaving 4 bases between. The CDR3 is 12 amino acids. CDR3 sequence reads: CASSYSLNEQFF. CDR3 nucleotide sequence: TGTGCCAGCAGTTACTCGTTAAATGAGCAGTTCTTC.

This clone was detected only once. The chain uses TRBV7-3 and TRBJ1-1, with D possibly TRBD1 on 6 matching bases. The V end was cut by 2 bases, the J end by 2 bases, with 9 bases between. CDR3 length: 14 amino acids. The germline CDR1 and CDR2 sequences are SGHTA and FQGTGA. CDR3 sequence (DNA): TGTGCCAGCAGCTTATTAGGGGGTAACACTGAAGCTTTCTTT. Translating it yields CASSLLGGNTEAFF.

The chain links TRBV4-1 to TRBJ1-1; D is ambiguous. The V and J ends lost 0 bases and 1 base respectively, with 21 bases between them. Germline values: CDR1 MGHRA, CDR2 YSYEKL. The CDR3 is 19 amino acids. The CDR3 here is CASSQDWGGNTGRNTEAFF. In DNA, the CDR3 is TGCGCCAGCAGCCAAGATTGGGGAGGGAACACCGGTAGGAACACTGAAGCTTTCTTT.

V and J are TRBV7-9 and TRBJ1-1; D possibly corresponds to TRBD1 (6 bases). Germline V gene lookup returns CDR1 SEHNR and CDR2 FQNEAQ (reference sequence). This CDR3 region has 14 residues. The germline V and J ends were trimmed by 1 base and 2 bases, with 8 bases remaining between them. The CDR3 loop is CASSLEQGNTEAFF. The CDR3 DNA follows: TGTGCCAGCAGCTTAGAACAGGGTAACACTGAAGCTTTCTTT.

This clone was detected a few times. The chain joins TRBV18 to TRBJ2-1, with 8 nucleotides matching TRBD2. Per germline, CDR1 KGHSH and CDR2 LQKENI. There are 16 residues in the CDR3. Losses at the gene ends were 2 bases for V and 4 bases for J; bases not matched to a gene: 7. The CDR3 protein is CASSPITRGGYNEQFF. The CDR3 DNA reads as TGTGCCAGCTCACCAATCACTCGCGGGGGGTACAATGAGCAGTTCTTC.

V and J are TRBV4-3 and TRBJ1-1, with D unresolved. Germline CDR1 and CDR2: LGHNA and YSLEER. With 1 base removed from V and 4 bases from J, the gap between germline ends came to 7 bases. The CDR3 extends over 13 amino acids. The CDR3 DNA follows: TGCGCCAGCAGCCAAGCCCAATTCACTGAAGCTTTCTTT. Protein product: CASSQAQFTEAFF.

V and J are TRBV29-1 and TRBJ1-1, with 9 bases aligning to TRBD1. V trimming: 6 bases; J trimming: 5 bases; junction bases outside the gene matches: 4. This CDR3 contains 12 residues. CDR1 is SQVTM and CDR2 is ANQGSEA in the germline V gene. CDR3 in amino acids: CSVAQGATEAFF. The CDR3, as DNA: TGCAGCGTCGCACAGGGGGCAACTGAAGCTTTCTTT.

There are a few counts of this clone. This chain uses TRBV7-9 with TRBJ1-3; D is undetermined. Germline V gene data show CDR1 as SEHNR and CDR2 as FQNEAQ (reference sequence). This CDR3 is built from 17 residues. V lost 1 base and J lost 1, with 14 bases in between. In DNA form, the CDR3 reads TGTGCCAGCAGCTTAGGGGCAAGTCAAATATCTGGAAACACCATATATTTT. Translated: CASSLGASQISGNTIYF. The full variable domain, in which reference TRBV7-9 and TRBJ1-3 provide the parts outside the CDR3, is DTGVSQNPRHKITKRGQNVTFRCDPISEHNRLYWYRQTLGQGPEFLTYFQNEAQLEKSRLLSDRFSAERPKGSFSTLEIQRTEQGDSAMYLCASSLGASQISGNTIYFGEGSWLTVV.

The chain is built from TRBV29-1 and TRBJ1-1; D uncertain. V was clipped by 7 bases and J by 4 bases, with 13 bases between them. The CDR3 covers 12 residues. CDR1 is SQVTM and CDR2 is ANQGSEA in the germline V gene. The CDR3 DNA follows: TGCAGCGGTGAGAGGTCGGGCACTGAAGCTTTCTTT. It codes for CSGERSGTEAFF.